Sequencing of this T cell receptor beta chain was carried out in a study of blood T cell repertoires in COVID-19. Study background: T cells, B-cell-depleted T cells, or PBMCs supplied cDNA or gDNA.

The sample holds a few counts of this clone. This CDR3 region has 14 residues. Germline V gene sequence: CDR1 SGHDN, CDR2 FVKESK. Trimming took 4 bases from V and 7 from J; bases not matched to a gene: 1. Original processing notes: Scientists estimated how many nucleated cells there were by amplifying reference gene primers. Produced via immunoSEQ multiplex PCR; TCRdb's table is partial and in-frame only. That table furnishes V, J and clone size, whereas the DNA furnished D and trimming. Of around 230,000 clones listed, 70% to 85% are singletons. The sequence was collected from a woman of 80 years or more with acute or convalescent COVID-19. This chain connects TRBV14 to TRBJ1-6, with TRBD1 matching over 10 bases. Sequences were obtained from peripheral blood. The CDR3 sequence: CASSRTGGNSPLHF. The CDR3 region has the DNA TGTGCCAGCAGCCGGACAGGGGGAAATTCACCCCTCCACTTT. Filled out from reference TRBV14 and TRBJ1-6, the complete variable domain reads EAGVTQFPSHSVIEKGQTVTLRCDPISGHDNLYWYRRVMGKEIKFLLHFVKESKQDESGMPNNRFLAERTGGTYSTLKVQPAELEDSGVYFCASSRTGGNSPLHFGNGTRLTVT.